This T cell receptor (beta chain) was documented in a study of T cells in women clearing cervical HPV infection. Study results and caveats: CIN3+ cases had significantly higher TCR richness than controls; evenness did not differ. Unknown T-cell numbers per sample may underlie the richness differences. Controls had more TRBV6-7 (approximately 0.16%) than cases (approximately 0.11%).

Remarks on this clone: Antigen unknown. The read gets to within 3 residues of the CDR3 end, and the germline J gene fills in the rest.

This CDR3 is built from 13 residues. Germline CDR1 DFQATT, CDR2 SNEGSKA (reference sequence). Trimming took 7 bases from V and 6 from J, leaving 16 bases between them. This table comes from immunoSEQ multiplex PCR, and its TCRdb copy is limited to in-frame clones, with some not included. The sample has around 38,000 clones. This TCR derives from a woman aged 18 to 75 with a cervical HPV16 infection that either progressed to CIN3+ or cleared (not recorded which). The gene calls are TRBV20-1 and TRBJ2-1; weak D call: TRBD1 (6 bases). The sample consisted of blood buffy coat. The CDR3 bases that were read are TGCAGTGGGGGGCTGCGCCCCACCAATGAG. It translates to CSGGLRPTNE. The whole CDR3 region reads CSGGLRPTNEQFF.